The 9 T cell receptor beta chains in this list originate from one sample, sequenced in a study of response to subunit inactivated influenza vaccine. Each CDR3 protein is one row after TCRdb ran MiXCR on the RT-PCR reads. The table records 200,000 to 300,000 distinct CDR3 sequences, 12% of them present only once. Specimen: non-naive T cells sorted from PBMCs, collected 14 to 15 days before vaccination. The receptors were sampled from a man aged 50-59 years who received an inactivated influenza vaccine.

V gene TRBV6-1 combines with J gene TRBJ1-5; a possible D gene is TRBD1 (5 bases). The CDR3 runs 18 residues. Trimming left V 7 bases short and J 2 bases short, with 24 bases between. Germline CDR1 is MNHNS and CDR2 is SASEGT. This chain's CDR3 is CASNRGGTLLGGNQPQHF. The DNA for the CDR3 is TGTGCCAGCAATAGGGGAGGGACTCTTCTAGGTGGCAATCAGCCCCAGCATTTT.

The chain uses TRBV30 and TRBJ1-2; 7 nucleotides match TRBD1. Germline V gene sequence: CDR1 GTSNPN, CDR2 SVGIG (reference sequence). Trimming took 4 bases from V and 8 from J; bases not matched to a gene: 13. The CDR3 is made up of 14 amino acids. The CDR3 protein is CAWTQEPTGRGYTF. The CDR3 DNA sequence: TGTGCCTGGACCCAAGAGCCGACAGGGCGAGGCTACACCTTC.

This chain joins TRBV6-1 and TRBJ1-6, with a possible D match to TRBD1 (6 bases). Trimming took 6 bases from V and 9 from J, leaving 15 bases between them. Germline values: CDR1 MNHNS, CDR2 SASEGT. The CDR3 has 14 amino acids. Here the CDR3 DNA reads TGTGCCAGCAGGGAATACGAAGGGGGTTCACCCCTCCACTTT. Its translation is CASREYEGGSPLHF.

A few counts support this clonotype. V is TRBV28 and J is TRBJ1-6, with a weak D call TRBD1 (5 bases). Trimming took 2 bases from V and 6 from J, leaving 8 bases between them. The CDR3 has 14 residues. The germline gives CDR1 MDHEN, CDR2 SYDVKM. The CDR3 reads CASSLRGINSPLHF. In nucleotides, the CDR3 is TGTGCCAGCAGTTTACGGGGCATTAATTCACCCCTCCACTTT.

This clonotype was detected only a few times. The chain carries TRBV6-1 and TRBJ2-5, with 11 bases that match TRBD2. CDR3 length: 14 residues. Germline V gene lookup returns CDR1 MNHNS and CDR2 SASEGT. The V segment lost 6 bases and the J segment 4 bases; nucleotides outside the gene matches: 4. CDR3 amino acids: CASRTSGVPETQYF. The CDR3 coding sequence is TGTGCCAGCAGGACTAGCGGGGTCCCAGAGACCCAGTACTTC.

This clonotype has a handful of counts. The CDR3 protein is CSAKSGTSALGEQFF. The CDR3 DNA sequence: TGCAGTGCTAAATCCGGGACTAGCGCCTTAGGGGAGCAGTTCTTC. The chain employs TRBV20-1 and TRBJ2-1; 10 nucleotides match TRBD2. Looked up from germline, CDR1 is DFQATT and CDR2 is SNEGSKA (reference sequence). The CDR3 spans 15 residues. The J segment lost 10 bases and the V segment lost 4 bases, leaving 13 bases of the junction unmatched.

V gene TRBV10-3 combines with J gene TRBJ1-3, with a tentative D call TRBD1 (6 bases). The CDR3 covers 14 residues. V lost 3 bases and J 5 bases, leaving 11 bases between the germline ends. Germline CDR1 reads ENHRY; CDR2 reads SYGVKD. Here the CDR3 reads CAISDGGLRNTIYF. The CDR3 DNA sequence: TGTGCCATCAGTGATGGGGGGCTGAGAAACACCATATATTTT.

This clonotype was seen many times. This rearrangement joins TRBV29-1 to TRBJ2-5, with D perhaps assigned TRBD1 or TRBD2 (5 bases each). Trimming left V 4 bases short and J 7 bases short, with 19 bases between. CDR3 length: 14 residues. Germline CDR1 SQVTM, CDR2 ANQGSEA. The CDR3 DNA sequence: TGCAGCGTTGCCGGGGCCAACGTAGAAAGGACCCAGTACTTC. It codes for CSVAGANVERTQYF. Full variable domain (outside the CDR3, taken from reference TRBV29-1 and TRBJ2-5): SAVISQKPSRDICQRGTSLTIQCQVDSQVTMMFWYRQQPGQSLTLIATANQGSEATYESGFVIDKFPISRPNLTFSTLTVSNMSPEDSSIYLCSVAGANVERTQYFGPGTRLLVL.

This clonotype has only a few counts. Here the CDR3 reads CASSDQGQIYEQYF. The DNA of the CDR3 is TGTGCCAGCTCCGACCAAGGGCAGATATACGAGCAGTACTTC. This chain links TRBV18 with TRBJ2-7; D unresolved. There are 14 residues in the CDR3. V lost 6 bases and J lost 4, with 16 bases in between. CDR1 is KGHSH, CDR2 LQKENI, per germline. Drawing the rest from reference TRBV18 and TRBJ2-7, the complete variable domain is NAGVMQNPRHLVRRRGQEARLRCSPMKGHSHVYWYRQLPEEGLKFMVYLQKENIIDESGMPKERFSAEFPKEGPSILRIQQVVRGDSAAYFCASSDQGQIYEQYFGPGTRLTVT.